This T cell receptor beta chain derives from a study of cytomegalovirus exposure and HLA in healthy donors. Study-level background: A later analysis reported the same platform for the roughly 110 validation repertoires and the approximately 720 first-cohort repertoires.

This table comes from immunoSEQ multiplex PCR, and its TCRdb copy is limited to in-frame clones, with some not included. This table holds some 200,000 clones, 86% found once. With regard to this clone: Its antigen is unidentified.

The CDR3 is made up of 16 amino acids. Germline V gives CDR1 SGHTA, CDR2 FQGNSA. The V and J ends lost 1 base and 2 bases, in that order; junction bases with no gene match: 7. General study points: First-cohort TCR clusters were later found to tend to co-occur in the 120 or so validation repertoires. Accounts indicate the classifier identified cytomegalovirus status with strong specificity and sensitivity.

This receptor was taken from a man aged 30 to 39 in good health and CMV-seropositive. Sequenced material: PBMCs. V usage is TRBV7-2 and J usage is TRBJ2-5; 7 nucleotides match TRBD2. The CDR3 region has the DNA TGTGCCAGCAGCTTAGGGCGCGGGGGTAGTCAAGAGACCCAGTACTTC. Protein product: CASSLGRGGSQETQYF.